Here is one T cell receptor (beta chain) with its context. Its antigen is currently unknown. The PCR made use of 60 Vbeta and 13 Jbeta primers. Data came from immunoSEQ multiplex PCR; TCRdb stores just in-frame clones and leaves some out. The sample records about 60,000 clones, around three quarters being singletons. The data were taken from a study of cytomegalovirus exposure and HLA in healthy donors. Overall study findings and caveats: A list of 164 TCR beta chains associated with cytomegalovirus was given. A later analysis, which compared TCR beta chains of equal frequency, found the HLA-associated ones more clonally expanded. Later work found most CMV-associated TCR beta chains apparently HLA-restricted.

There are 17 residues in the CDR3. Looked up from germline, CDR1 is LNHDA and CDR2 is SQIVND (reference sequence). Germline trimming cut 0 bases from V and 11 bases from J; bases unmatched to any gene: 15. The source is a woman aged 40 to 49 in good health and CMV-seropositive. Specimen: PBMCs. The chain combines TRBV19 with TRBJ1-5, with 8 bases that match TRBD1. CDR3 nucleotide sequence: TGTGCCAGTAGTATAGATGCGATTAGGACAGGGAGGAGGGCCCAGCATTTT. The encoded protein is CASSIDAIRTGRRAQHF.